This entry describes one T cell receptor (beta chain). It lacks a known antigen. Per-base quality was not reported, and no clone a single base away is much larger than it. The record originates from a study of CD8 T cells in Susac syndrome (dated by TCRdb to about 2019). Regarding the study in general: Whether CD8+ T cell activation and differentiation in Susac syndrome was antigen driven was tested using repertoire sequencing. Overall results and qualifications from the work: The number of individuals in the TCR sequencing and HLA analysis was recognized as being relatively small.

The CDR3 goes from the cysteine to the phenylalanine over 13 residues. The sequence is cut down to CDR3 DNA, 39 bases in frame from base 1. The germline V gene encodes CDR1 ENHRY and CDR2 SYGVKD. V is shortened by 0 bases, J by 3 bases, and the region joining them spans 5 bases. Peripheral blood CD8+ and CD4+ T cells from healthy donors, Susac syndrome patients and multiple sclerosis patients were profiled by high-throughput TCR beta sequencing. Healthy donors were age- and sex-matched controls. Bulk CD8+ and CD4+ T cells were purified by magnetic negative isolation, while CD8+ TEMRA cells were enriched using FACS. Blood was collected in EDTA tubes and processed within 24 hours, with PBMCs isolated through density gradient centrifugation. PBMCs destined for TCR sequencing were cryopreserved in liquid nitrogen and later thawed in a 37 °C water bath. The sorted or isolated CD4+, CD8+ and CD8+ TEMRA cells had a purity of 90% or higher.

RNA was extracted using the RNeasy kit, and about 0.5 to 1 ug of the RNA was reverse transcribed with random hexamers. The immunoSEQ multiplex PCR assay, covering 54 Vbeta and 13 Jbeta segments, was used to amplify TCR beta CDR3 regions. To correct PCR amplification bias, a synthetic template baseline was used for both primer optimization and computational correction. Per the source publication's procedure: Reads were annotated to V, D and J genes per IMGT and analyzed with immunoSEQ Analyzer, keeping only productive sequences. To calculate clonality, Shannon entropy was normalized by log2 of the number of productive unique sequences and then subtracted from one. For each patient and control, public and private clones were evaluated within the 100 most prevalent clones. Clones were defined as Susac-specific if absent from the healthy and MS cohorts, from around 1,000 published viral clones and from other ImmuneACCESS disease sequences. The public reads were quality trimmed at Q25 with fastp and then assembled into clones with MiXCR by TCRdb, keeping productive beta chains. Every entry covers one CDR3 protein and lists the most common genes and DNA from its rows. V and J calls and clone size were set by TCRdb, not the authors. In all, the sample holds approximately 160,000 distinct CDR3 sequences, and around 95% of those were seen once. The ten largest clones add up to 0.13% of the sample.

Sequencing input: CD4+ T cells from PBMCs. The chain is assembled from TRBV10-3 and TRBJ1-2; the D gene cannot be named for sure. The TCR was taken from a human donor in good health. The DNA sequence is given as TGTGCCATCAGTGAGTCGACCTACTATGGCTACACCTTC. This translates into CAISESTYYGYTF.